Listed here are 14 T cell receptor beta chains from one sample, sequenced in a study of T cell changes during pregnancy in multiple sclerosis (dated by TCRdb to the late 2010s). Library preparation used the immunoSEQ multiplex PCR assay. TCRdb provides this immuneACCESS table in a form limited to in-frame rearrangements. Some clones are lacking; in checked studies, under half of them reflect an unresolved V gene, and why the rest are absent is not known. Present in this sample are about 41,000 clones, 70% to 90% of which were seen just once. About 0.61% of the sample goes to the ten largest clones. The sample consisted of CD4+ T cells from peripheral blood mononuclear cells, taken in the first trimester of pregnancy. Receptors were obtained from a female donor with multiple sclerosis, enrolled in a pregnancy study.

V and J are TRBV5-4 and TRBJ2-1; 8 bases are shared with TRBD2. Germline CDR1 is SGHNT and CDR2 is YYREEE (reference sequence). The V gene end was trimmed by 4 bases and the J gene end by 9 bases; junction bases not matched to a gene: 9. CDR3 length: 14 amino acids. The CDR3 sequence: CASSTPGLGPEQFF. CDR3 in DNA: TGTGCCAGCAGCACCCCGGGACTAGGACCTGAGCAGTTCTTC.

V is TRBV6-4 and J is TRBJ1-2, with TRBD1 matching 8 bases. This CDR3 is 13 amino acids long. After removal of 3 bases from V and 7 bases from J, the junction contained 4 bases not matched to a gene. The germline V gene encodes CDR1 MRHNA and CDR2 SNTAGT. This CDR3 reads CASSERTGSGYTF. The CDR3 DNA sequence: TGTGCCAGCAGTGAAAGGACAGGGAGTGGCTACACCTTC.

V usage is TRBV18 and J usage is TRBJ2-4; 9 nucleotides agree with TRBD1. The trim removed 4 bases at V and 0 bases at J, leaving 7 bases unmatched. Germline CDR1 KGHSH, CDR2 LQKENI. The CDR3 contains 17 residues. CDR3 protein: CASSQLQGAIAKNIQYF. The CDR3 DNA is TGTGCCAGCTCACAACTACAGGGGGCGATAGCCAAAAACATTCAGTACTTC.

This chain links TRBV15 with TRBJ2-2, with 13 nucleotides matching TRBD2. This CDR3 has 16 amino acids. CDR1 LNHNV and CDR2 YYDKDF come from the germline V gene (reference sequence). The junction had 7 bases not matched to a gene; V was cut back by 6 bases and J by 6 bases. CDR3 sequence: CATRIGLAGESGELFF. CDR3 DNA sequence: TGTGCCACCAGGATCGGACTAGCGGGAGAATCCGGGGAGCTGTTTTTT.

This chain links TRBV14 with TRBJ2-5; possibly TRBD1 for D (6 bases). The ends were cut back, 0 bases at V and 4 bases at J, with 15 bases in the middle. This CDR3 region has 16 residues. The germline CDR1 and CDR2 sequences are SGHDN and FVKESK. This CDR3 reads CASSQDLARGRETQYF. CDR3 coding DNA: TGTGCCAGCAGCCAAGATTTAGCCAGGGGAAGAGAGACCCAGTACTTC.

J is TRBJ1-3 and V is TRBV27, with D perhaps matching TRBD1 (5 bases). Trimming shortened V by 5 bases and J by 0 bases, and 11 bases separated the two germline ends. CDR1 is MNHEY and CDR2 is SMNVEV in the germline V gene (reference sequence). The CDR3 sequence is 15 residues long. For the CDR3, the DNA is TGTGCCAGCAGTCTCCAGGGAACCTCTGGAAACACCATATATTTT. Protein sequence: CASSLQGTSGNTIYF.

Written as DNA, the CDR3 is TGCGCCAGCAGCACGGACAGGTTCACCGGGGAGCTGTTTTTT. Protein: CASSTDRFTGELFF. The chain recombines TRBV5-1 with TRBJ2-2; 7 bases map to TRBD1. Losses at the gene ends were 4 bases for V and 4 bases for J; bases not matched to a gene: 4. Germline assignment: CDR1 SGHRS and CDR2 YFSETQ. The CDR3 loop spans 14 amino acids.

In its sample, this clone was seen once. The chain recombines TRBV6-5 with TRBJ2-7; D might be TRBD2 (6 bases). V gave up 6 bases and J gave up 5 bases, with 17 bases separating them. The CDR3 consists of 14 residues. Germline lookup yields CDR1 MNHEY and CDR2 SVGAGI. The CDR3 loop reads CASSSGLSSNEQYF. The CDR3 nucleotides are TGTGCCAGCAGCTCGGGACTTTCATCAAACGAGCAGTACTTC.

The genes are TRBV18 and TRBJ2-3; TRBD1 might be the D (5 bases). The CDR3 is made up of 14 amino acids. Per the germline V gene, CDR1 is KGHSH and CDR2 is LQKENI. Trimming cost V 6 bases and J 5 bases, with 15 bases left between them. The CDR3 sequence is CASSSAGFGDTQYF. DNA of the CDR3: TGTGCCAGCTCCTCCGCAGGGTTTGGAGATACGCAGTATTTT.

The CDR3 sequence: CASSSPRGTSGRDTQYF. The CDR3 coding sequence is TGTGCCAGCAGTTCCCCGCGGGGTACTAGCGGGAGGGATACGCAGTATTTT. The chain uses TRBV28 and TRBJ2-3; 12 bases map to TRBD2. The CDR3 spans 17 residues. V trimming: 4 bases; J trimming: 6 bases; junction bases outside the gene matches: 11. Germline V gene data show CDR1 as MDHEN and CDR2 as SYDVKM. Based on the CDR3 plus reference TRBV28 and TRBJ2-3, the full variable domain is DVKVTQSSRYLVKRTGEKVFLECVQDMDHENMFWYRQDPGLGLRLIYFSYDVKMKEKGDIPEGYSVSREKKERFSLILESASTNQTSMYLCASSSPRGTSGRDTQYFGPGTRLTVL.

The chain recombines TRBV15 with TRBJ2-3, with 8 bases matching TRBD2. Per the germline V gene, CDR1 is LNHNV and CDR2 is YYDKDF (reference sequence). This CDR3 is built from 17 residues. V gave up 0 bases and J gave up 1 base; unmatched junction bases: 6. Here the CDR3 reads CATSRDLVGGGTDTQYF. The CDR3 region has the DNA TGTGCCACCAGCAGAGATCTAGTCGGGGGGGGCACAGATACGCAGTATTTT.

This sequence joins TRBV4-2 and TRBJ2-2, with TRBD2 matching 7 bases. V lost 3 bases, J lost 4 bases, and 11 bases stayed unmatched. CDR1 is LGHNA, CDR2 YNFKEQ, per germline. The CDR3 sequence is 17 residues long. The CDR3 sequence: CASSHPRREAGTGELFF. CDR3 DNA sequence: TGTGCCAGCAGCCACCCCCGCCGGGAGGCGGGCACCGGGGAGCTGTTTTTT.

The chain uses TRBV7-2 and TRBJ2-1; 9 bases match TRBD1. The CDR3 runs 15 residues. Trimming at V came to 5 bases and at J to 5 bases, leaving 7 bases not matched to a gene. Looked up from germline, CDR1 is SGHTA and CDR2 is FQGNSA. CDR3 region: CASSQQGALNNEQFF. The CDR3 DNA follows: TGTGCCAGCAGCCAACAGGGGGCCTTGAACAATGAGCAGTTCTTC. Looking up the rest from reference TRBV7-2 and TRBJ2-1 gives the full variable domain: GAGVSQSPSNKVTEKGKDVELRCDPISGHTALYWYRQSLGQGLEFLIYFQGNSAPDKSGLPSDRFSAERTGGSVSTLTIQRTQQEDSAVYLCASSQQGALNNEQFFGPGTRLTVL.

CDR3 nucleotide sequence: TGTGCCAGCTCCTTTAGCGGGAGCGATGAGCAGTTCTTC. It yields the protein CASSFSGSDEQFF. V and J are TRBV5-4 and TRBJ2-1; 9 positions match TRBD2. This CDR3 spans 13 amino acids. Germline V gene data show CDR1 as SGHNT and CDR2 as YYREEE (reference sequence). V lost 7 bases, J lost 8 bases, and 7 bases stayed unmatched. The variable domain in full, completed from reference TRBV5-4 and TRBJ2-1, reads ETGVTQSPTHLIKTRGQQVTLRCSSQSGHNTVSWYQQALGQGPQFIFQYYREEENGRGNFPPRFSGLQFPNYSSELNVNALELDDSALYLCASSFSGSDEQFFGPGTRLTVL.